A single sample is the source of the 17 T cell receptor beta chains below, sequenced in a study of T cell changes during pregnancy in multiple sclerosis. Sequencing used immunoSEQ multiplex PCR; TCRdb keeps in-frame clones, though not all of them. The sample lists roughly 75,000 clones; over 75% were seen once. Specimen: peripheral blood, collected before pregnancy. These TCRs come from a female donor with multiple sclerosis, enrolled in a pregnancy study.

J is TRBJ2-7 and V is TRBV5-1; TRBD1 matches 8 bases. The junction had 12 bases not matched to a gene; V was cut back by 4 bases and J by 6 bases. The CDR3 covers 15 residues. Per germline, CDR1 SGHRS and CDR2 YFSETQ. The CDR3 nucleotides read TGCGCCAGCAGCGGAAACAGGGGGGCGGTGGGCGAGCAGTACTTC. Its translation is CASSGNRGAVGEQYF. Combining the CDR3 with reference TRBV5-1 and TRBJ2-7 gives the whole variable domain KAGVTQTPRYLIKTRGQQVTLSCSPISGHRSVSWYQQTPGQGLQFLFEYFSETQRNKGNFPGRFSGRQFSNSRSEMNVSTLELGDSALYLCASSGNRGAVGEQYFGPGTRLTVT.

The chain carries TRBV5-4 and TRBJ2-3; 7 bases match TRBD2. Germline V gene data show CDR1 as SGHNT and CDR2 as YYREEE (reference sequence). V was clipped by 4 bases and J by 2 bases; unmatched bases: 4. CDR3 size: 14 residues. The CDR3 DNA is TGTGCCAGCAGCACCGGACTAGTCACAGATACGCAGTATTTT. Its translation is CASSTGLVTDTQYF.

This rearrangement joins TRBV18 to TRBJ2-7, with D possibly TRBD1 on 6 matching bases. The CDR3 contains 15 residues. Germline V lookup: CDR1 KGHSH, CDR2 LQKENI. V dropped 2 bases and J dropped 3 bases, with 14 bases sitting between them. CDR3 amino acids: CASSPTGTPNYEQYF. CDR3 DNA: TGTGCCAGCTCACCAACCGGGACACCCAACTACGAGCAGTACTTC.

The V and J genes are TRBV7-9 and TRBJ2-5, with 9 bases matching TRBD1. CDR1 is SEHNR and CDR2 is FQNEAQ in the germline V gene (reference sequence). This CDR3 region has 14 residues. Trimming removed 1 base from V and 3 bases from J; junction bases left unmatched: 0. The chain's CDR3 is CASSLGDREETQYF. The CDR3 bases are TGTGCCAGCAGCTTAGGGGACAGGGAAGAGACCCAGTACTTC.

In nucleotides, the CDR3 is TGTGCCAGCAACTCGGGGGGAGACACCATATATTTT. Its translation is CASNSGGDTIYF. This chain uses TRBV11-2 with TRBJ1-3; TRBD1 is a possible D gene (5 bases). The CDR3 runs to 12 residues. V lost 7 bases and J 8 bases, leaving 12 bases between the germline ends. Germline V gene sequence: CDR1 SGHAT, CDR2 FQNNGV.

V gene TRBV27 combines with J gene TRBJ2-1, with TRBD1 matching over 7 bases. Germline trimming cut 2 bases from V and 3 bases from J; bases unmatched to any gene: 4. Germline CDR1 is MNHEY and CDR2 is SMNVEV (reference sequence). The CDR3 totals 15 residues. The CDR3, as DNA: TGTGCCAGCAGTTTACAACAGGGGATCTACAATGAGCAGTTCTTC. Translated, it gives CASSLQQGIYNEQFF.

This chain joins TRBV6-6 and TRBJ1-5; 9 nucleotides match TRBD1. There are 16 residues in the CDR3. The trim removed 2 bases at V and 7 bases at J, leaving 9 bases unmatched. The V gene's germline CDR1 is MNHNY and CDR2 SVGAGI (reference sequence). CDR3 DNA: TGTGCCAGCAGTTACCTGGGACAGGGAGCAGACCAGCCCCAGCATTTT. Encoded protein: CASSYLGQGADQPQHF.

The chain uses TRBV9 and TRBJ2-7; TRBD2 might be the D (6 bases). The CDR3 spans 14 residues. Trimming pared 2 bases from V and 2 bases from J, leaving 11 bases between. Germline V gene sequence: CDR1 SGDLS, CDR2 YYNGEE. Written as DNA, the CDR3 is TGTGCCAGCAGCGTCGGGGGTAGCACCTACGAGCAGTACTTC. This gives the protein CASSVGGSTYEQYF.

CDR3 in amino acids: CASSQEPGGGTEAFF. DNA for the CDR3: TGTGCCAGCAGCCAAGAGCCGGGGGGGGGCACTGAAGCTTTCTTT. This chain links TRBV4-2 with TRBJ1-1; a weak D match, TRBD1 (5 bases). This CDR3 has 15 amino acids. In germline, CDR1 is LGHNA, CDR2 YNFKEQ. V was pared by 0 bases and J by 4 bases, with 12 bases between.

The chain has TRBV19 and TRBJ1-5, with TRBD1 matching 7 bases. The CDR3 length is 13 residues. V was pared by 5 bases and J by 4 bases, with 2 bases of the junction left unmatched. The germline gives CDR1 LNHDA, CDR2 SQIVND (reference sequence). CDR3 nucleotide sequence: TGTGCCAGTAGTGACAGGGTGAATCAGCCCCAGCATTTT. This translates into CASSDRVNQPQHF.

For this clone: A read error may account for a junction end that differs from germline. The chain is built from TRBV30 and TRBJ2-7; 10 bases line up with TRBD1. Germline loops: CDR1 GTSNPN, CDR2 SVGIG (reference sequence). The CDR3 totals 17 residues. The CDR3 loop reads CAGRWGQGPLTFYEQYF. CDR3 nucleotides: TGTGCCGGGAGGTGGGGACAGGGGCCGCTCACGTTCTACGAGCAGTACTTC.

The J gene is TRBJ1-4, the V gene TRBV7-9; maybe TRBD1 (6 bases). Between the trimmed V and J ends, which lost 5 bases and 8 bases, there was a span of 15 bases. The CDR3 contains 14 residues. Looked up from germline, CDR1 is SEHNR and CDR2 is FQNEAQ (reference sequence). CDR3: CASSPGEGGEKLFF. For the CDR3, the DNA is TGTGCCAGCAGCCCCGGGGAGGGGGGCGAAAAACTGTTTTTT.

The V and J genes are TRBV7-6 and TRBJ2-2; TRBD1 agrees at 7 bases. The CDR3 extends over 14 amino acids. V shed 8 bases, J shed 2 bases, and the junction held 5 bases outside the gene matches. CDR1 and CDR2 (germline): SGHVS, FNYEAQ. The CDR3 loop is CASGTGANTGELFF. CDR3 coding DNA: TGTGCCAGCGGCACAGGGGCCAACACCGGGGAGCTGTTTTTT. The whole variable domain, remainder taken from reference TRBV7-6 and TRBJ2-2, is GAGVSQSPRYKVTKRGQDVALRCDPISGHVSLYWYRQALGQGPEFLTYFNYEAQQDKSGLPNDRFSAERPEGSISTLTIQRTEQRDSAMYRCASGTGANTGELFFGEGSRLTVL.

The chain has TRBV7-2 and TRBJ1-3; TRBD1 agrees at 8 bases. Germline trimming cut 2 bases from V and 2 bases from J; bases unmatched to any gene: 2. Germline V gene data show CDR1 as SGHTA and CDR2 as FQGNSA. This CDR3 is 15 amino acids long. In nucleotides, the CDR3 is TGTGCCAGCAGCTTAAAGACAGGGGCTGGAAACACCATATATTTT. Protein product: CASSLKTGAGNTIYF.

The rearrangement joins TRBV5-4 to TRBJ1-5; 9 nucleotides align to TRBD1. V dropped 0 bases and J dropped 4; count of bases not matched to a gene: 5. Germline-derived CDR1 and CDR2 are SGHNT and YYREEE (reference sequence). The CDR3 extends over 16 amino acids. CDR3 region: CASSLAGQGLNQPQHF. In DNA form, the CDR3 reads TGTGCCAGCAGCTTGGCGGGACAGGGCCTTAATCAGCCCCAGCATTTT.

V usage is TRBV5-1 and J usage is TRBJ1-4, with TRBD1 as a possible D gene (5 bases). CDR1 is SGHRS and CDR2 is YFSETQ in the germline V gene. This CDR3 is built from 17 residues. V was trimmed by 4 bases and J by 3 bases, leaving 19 bases between them. The CDR3 region has the DNA TGCGCCAGCAGCCTCAAAGTGCCGACAGTCCCTAATGAAAAACTGTTTTTT. It encodes CASSLKVPTVPNEKLFF.

This chain links TRBV9 with TRBJ1-2, with a weak D call TRBD1 (6 bases). V was trimmed by 5 bases and J by 4 bases, leaving 12 bases between them. Germline V gene lookup returns CDR1 SGDLS and CDR2 YYNGEE. The CDR3 has 13 amino acids. The CDR3 nucleotides read TGTGCCAGCAGTAAACAGGGTGTCTATGGCTACACCTTC. Amino acids: CASSKQGVYGYTF.